A single sample is the source of the 4 T cell receptor beta chains below, sequenced in a study of blood T cells in healthy people across ages. Primed by a sample-barcoded 5' primer and a J-beta primer mix, a second PCR proceeded for 7 to 11 cycles. Each CDR3 protein is one row after TCRdb ran MiXCR on the 5' RACE reads. The data show more than 800,000 distinct CDR3 sequences, less than 50% seen once. The sample comprised blood. Every receptor here comes from an older woman in good health.

This clonotype occurred a few times. The chain couples TRBV6-1 to TRBJ2-2, with 7 positions matching TRBD1. Germline loops: CDR1 MNHNS, CDR2 SASEGT. The CDR3 runs to 13 residues. After removal of 6 bases from V and 6 bases from J, the junction contained 4 bases not matched to a gene. The CDR3 bases are TGTGCCAGCAGGGGACAGTCCGCCGGGGAGCTGTTTTTT. Translated, it gives CASRGQSAGELFF.

Concerning this clonotype: A junction end diverges from the germline sequence, so it may reflect a read error. The genes are TRBV28 and TRBJ1-2; 9 nucleotides line up with TRBD1. CDR3 length: 13 residues. Germline V gene data show CDR1 as MDHEN and CDR2 as SYDVKM. The CDR3 is CVSSGQGRGGYTF. The DNA of the CDR3 is TGTGTCAGCAGCGGACAGGGGAGGGGTGGCTACACCTTC.

The chain links TRBV3-1 to TRBJ1-2, with a possible D match to TRBD1 (6 bases). V was cut by 1 base and J by 5 bases, with 20 bases left in between. The germline V gene has CDR1 LGHDT and CDR2 YNNKEL (reference sequence). CDR3 length: 17 residues. Here the CDR3 DNA reads TGTGCCAGCAGCCAAGCGGAAGGGGGAACTCCGGGTTATGGCTACACCTTC. Translated: CASSQAEGGTPGYGYTF. The whole variable domain, remainder taken from reference TRBV3-1 and TRBJ1-2, is DTAVSQTPKYLVTQMGNDKSIKCEQNLGHDTMYWYKQDSKKFLKIMFSYNNKELIINETVPNRFSPKSPDKAHLNLHINSLELGDSAVYFCASSQAEGGTPGYGYTFGSGTRLTVV.

This sequence joins TRBV5-1 and TRBJ2-1; 7 bases line up with TRBD1. The last part of the DNA fits TRBJ2-7 better; the J call may be wrong. The V gene's germline CDR1 is SGHRS and CDR2 YFSETQ. CDR3 length equals 16 residues. The CDR3 is CASSYQGGTDYNEQYF. The CDR3 nucleotides are TGCGCCAGCAGCTACCAAGGGGGCACAGACTACAATGAGCAGTACTTC.